The sequence of this T cell receptor (beta chain) was determined in a study of blood T cell repertoires in COVID-19. For the study at large: Italy, Spain and the United States were the sources of the convalescent and acute COVID-19 samples. PBMCs, B-cell-depleted T cells, or T cells were the source of the cDNA or gDNA that made up the material.

Study processing details: From reference gene primer amplification, estimates of nucleated cell counts were derived. Sequencing was performed with immunoSEQ multiplex PCR; in TCRdb, only in-frame clones are kept and a portion is missing. V and J calls and clone size are given by that table; D and trimming were obtained from the DNA. Found here are 150,000 or so clones, approximately 85% of them singletons; the top ten hold 0.63%. Seattle researchers signed up patients amid active infection and tracked them longitudinally. V was pared by 5 bases and J by 4 bases, with 6 bases of the junction left unmatched. The CDR3 loop spans 14 amino acids. Per germline, CDR1 MNHEY and CDR2 SVGEGT.

The specimen was peripheral blood. The rearrangement joins TRBV6-2 or TRBV6-3 to TRBJ1-2; 8 nucleotides match TRBD1. This receptor was obtained from a man aged 60 to 75 with COVID-19, enrolled during active disease. The CDR3 nucleotides read TGTGCCAGCAGTGGCGGGACAGGTCTCTATGGCTACACCTTC. Translated: CASSGGTGLYGYTF.